The rows below give T cell receptor beta chains drawn from one sample of a study of blood T cell repertoires in COVID-19. The method was immunoSEQ multiplex PCR; TCRdb's version includes in-frame clones alone and lacks a portion of them. The sample lists fewer than 70,000 clones, around 85% occurring once. The source material was peripheral blood. The receptors originated from a man aged 40-49 years with COVID-19, enrolled during active disease. Each CDR3 is given with its conserved first and last residue. The D gene is left open where the match is weak. Size values are once, few and many counts, or a class for expanded clones, and some rows have none.

size | J | D | V | CDR3 | DNA
NA | TRBJ2-3 | NA | TRBV11-1 | CASSFTGADTQYF | TGTGCCAGCAGCTTTACTGGAGCAGATACGCAGTATTTT
NA | TRBJ1-1 | NA | TRBV2 | CASRRTESSAEAFF | TGTGCCAGCAGAAGGACAGAAAGTTCAGCTGAAGCTTTCTTT
NA | TRBJ2-5 | NA | TRBV1 | CTSSRPGGPETQYF | TGCACCAGCAGCCGCCCGGGGGGCCCGGAGACCCAGTACTTC
once | TRBJ1-2 | NA | TRBV9 | CASTGGGTYGYTF | TGTGCCAGCACTGGGGGGGGAACGTATGGCTACACCTTC
NA | TRBJ1-6 | NA | TRBV6-5 | CASRYRDTHNSPLHF | TGTGCCAGCAGGTACCGGGACACCCATAATTCACCCCTCCACTTT
once | TRBJ2-7 | TRBD1 | TRBV6-5 | CASSYAGQGAYEQYF | TGTGCCAGCAGTTACGCGGGACAGGGTGCCTACGAGCAGTACTTC
NA | TRBJ2-3 | NA | TRBV5-1 | CASSDPGGFTDTQYF | TGCGCCAGCAGCGACCCGGGCGGGTTCACAGATACGCAGTATTTT
NA | TRBJ1-2 | TRBD1 | TRBV7-2 | CASSLGTVGHIYGYTF | TGTGCCAGCAGCCTTGGGACAGTAGGTCATATCTATGGCTACACCTTC
NA | TRBJ2-7 | NA | TRBV7-9 | CASSSQGYEQYF | TGTGCCAGCAGCTCCCAGGGTTACGAGCAGTACTTC
NA | TRBJ1-1 | TRBD1 | TRBV19 | CASSLTGGATEAFF | TGTGCCAGTAGTCTGACAGGGGGTGCGACTGAAGCTTTCTTT
NA | TRBJ2-2 | NA | TRBV15 | CATSRRGGNTGELFF | TGTGCCACCAGCAGAAGGGGAGGGAACACCGGGGAGCTGTTTTTT
once | TRBJ2-3 | TRBD2 | TRBV19 | CASSAKPSGGATDTQYF | TGTGCCAGTAGTGCCAAACCTAGCGGGGGGGCCACAGATACGCAGTATTTT
NA | TRBJ2-1 | TRBD2 | TRBV3-1/TRBV3-2 | CASSLGVAGAPYNEQFF | TGTGCCAGCAGCCTCGGGGTAGCGGGGGCCCCCTACAATGAGCAGTTCTTC
NA | TRBJ1-1 | NA | TRBV30 | CAWRKRRQEPEAFF | TGTGCCTGGAGGAAGAGACGACAGGAGCCTGAAGCTTTCTTT
NA | TRBJ1-1 | TRBD1 | TRBV3-1/TRBV3-2 | CASSRRGQATEAFF | TGTGCCAGCAGCCGTCGGGGACAGGCGACTGAAGCTTTCTTT
NA | TRBJ1-3 | TRBD1 | TRBV19 | CASRPGQGGNTIYF | TGTGCCAGTCGTCCGGGACAGGGTGGAAACACCATATATTTT
NA | TRBJ1-2 | NA | TRBV9 | CASSVGSSYGYTF | TGTGCCAGCAGCGTAGGGTCCAGCTATGGCTACACCTTC
NA | TRBJ1-6 | NA | TRBV20-1 | CSASKAGGNSPLHF | TGCAGTGCTAGTAAAGCGGGGGGTAATTCACCCCTCCACTTT